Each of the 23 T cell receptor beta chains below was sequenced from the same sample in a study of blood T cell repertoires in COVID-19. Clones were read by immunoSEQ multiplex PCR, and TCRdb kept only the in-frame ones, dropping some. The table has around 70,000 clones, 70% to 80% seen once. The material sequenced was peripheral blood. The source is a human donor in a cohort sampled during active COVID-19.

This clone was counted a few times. The CDR3 DNA sequence: TGTGCCATCAGTGAGAAGGGACAGGGGGCTTACGAGCAGTACTTC. Its translation: CAISEKGQGAYEQYF. The chain combines TRBV10-3 with TRBJ2-7, with 12 nucleotides matching TRBD1. There are 15 residues in the CDR3. J gave up 4 bases and V 2 bases, and 3 bases lay outside the gene matches. Per the germline V gene, CDR1 is ENHRY and CDR2 is SYGVKD.

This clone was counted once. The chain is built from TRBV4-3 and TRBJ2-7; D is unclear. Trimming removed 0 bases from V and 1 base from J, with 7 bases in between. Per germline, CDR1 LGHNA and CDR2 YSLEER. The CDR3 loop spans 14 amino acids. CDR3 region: CASSQDEDSYEQYF. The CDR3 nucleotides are TGCGCCAGCAGCCAAGATGAGGATTCCTACGAGCAGTACTTC.

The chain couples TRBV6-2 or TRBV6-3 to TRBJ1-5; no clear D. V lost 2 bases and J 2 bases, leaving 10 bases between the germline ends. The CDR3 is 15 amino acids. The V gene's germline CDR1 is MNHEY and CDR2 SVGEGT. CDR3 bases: TGTGCCAGCAGTTACCCAGAAGAAGGCAATCAGCCCCAGCATTTT. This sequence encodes CASSYPEEGNQPQHF.

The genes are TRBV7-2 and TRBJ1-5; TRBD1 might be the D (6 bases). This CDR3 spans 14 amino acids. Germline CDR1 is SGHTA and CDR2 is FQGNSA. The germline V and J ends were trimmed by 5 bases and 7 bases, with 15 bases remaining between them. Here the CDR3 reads CASSPRGGGQPQHF. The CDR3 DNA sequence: TGTGCCAGCAGCCCCCGCGGTGGGGGCCAGCCCCAGCATTTT.

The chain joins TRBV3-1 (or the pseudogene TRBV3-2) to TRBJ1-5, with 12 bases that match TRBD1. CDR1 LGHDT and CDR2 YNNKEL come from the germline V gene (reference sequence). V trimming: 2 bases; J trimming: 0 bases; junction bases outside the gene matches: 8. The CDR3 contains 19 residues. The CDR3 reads CASSQNPGQGAGSNQPQHF. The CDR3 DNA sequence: TGTGCCAGCAGCCAAAATCCGGGACAGGGGGCTGGTAGCAATCAGCCCCAGCATTTT.

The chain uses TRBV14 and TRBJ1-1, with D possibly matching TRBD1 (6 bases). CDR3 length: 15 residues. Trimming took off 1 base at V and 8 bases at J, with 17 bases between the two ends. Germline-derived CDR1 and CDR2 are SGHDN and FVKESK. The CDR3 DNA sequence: TGTGCCAGCAGCCAAGTTAGGGGGGGGTCAACAGAAGCTTTCTTT. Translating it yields CASSQVRGGSTEAFF.

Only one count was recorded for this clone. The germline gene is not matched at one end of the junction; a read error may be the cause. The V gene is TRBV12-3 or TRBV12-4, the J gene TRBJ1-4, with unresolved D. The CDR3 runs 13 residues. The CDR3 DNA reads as TGTGCCAGCAGTTTTCAGGATCAGAGGGAATTTGTTTTT. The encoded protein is CASSFQDQREFVF.

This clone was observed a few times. DNA for the CDR3: TGTGCCAGCAGTTTTGAGCGGCTTCCCCGGGACAGCAGCCTGAACACTGAAGCTTTCTTT. Its protein product is CASSFERLPRDSSLNTEAFF. V usage is TRBV28 and J usage is TRBJ1-1; TRBD1 agrees at 7 bases. The CDR3 has 20 residues. CDR1 and CDR2 from the germline V gene are MDHEN and SYDVKM. Germline trimming cut 3 bases from V and 0 bases from J; bases unmatched to any gene: 19.

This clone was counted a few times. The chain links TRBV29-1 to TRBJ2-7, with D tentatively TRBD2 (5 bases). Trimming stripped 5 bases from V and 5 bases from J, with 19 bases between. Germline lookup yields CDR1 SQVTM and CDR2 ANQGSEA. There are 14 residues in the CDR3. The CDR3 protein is CSVYRSGNSNEQYF. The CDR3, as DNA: TGCAGCGTTTATCGCTCGGGAAACAGTAACGAGCAGTACTTC.

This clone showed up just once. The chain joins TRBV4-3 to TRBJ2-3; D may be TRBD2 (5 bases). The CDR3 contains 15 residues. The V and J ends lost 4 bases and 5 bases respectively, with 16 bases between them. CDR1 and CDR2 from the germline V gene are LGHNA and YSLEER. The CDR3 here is CASSLQDTGKDTQYF. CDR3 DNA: TGCGCCAGCAGCCTTCAAGATACGGGAAAAGATACGCAGTATTTT.

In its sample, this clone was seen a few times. The CDR3 nucleotides read TGTGCCAGCAGCTTAGCTTCCGGGACAGGGCCGACCGGGGAGCTGTTTTTT. This translates into CASSLASGTGPTGELFF. The chain carries TRBV7-9 and TRBJ2-2, with 9 bases lining up with TRBD1. Germline values: CDR1 SEHNR, CDR2 FQNEAQ (reference sequence). Unmatched junction bases numbered 7, after V lost 0 bases and J lost 5 bases. This CDR3 region has 17 residues.

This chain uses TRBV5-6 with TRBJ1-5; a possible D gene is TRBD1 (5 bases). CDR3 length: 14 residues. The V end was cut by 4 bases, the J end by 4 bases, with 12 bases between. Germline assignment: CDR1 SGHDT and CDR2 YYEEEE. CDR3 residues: CASSMGLPNQPQHF. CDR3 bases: TGTGCCAGCAGCATGGGACTGCCTAATCAGCCCCAGCATTTT.

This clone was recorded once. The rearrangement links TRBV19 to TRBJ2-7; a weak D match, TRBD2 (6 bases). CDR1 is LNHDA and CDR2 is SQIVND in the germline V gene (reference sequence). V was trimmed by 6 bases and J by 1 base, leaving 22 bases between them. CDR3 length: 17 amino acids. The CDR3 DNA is TGTGCCAGTAGCCCCGCGAGGGAGGAACTGGTATCCTACGAGCAGTACTTC. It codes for CASSPAREELVSYEQYF.

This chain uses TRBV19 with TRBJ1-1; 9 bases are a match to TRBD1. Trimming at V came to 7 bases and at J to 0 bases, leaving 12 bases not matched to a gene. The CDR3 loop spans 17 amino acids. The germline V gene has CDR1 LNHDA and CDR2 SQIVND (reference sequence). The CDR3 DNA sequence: TGTGCCAGTATTCTAGGGGGGACAGGGAGCATGAACACTGAAGCTTTCTTT. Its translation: CASILGGTGSMNTEAFF.

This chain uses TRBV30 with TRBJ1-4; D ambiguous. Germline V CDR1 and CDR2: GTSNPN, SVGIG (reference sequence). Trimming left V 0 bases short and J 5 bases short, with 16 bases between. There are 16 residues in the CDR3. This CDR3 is CAWSVNVAGGNEKLFF. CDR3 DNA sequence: TGTGCCTGGAGTGTAAACGTGGCGGGTGGAAATGAAAAACTGTTTTTT.

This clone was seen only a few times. CDR3 in amino acids: CASSELMSGGIGKTQYF. In nucleotides, the CDR3 is TGTGCCAGCAGTGAATTAATGTCAGGGGGTATTGGGAAGACCCAGTACTTC. The chain recombines TRBV6-1 with TRBJ2-5, with 7 bases that match TRBD1. The CDR3 is 17 amino acids. Germline values: CDR1 MNHNS, CDR2 SASEGT. The ends lost 2 bases at V and 6 bases at J; junction bases unmatched: 15.

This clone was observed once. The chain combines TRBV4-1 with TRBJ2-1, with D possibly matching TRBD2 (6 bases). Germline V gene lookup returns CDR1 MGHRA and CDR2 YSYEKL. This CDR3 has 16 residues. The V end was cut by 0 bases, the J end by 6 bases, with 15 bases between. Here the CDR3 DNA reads TGCGCCAGCAGCCAAGAAATACTAGCTTATTCCAATGAGCAGTTCTTC. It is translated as CASSQEILAYSNEQFF.

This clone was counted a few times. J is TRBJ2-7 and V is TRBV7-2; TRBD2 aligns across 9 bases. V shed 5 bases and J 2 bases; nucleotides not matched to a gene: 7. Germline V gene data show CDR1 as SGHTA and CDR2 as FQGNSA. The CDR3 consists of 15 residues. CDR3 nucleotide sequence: TGTGCCAGCAGCACCGGACTAGCGTACGCCTACGAGCAGTACTTC. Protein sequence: CASSTGLAYAYEQYF.

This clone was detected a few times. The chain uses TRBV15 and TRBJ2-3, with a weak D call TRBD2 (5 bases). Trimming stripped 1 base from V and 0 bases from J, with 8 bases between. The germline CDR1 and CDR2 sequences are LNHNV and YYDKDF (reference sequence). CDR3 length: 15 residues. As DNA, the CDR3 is TGTGCCACCAGCAGAGTGGGGAGCAGCACAGATACGCAGTATTTT. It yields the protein CATSRVGSSTDTQYF.

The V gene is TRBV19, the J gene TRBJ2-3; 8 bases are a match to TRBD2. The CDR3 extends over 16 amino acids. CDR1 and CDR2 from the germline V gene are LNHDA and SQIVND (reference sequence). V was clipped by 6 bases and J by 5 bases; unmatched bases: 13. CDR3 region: CASSPGIAGYEDTQYF. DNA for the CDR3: TGTGCCAGTAGCCCCGGAATAGCGGGATATGAAGATACGCAGTATTTT.

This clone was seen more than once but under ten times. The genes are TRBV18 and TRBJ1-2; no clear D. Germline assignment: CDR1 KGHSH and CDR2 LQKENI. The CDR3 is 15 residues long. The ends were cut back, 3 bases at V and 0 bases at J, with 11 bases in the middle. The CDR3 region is CASSPGRDPNYGYTF. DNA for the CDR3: TGTGCCAGCTCACCGGGCAGAGATCCTAACTATGGCTACACCTTC.

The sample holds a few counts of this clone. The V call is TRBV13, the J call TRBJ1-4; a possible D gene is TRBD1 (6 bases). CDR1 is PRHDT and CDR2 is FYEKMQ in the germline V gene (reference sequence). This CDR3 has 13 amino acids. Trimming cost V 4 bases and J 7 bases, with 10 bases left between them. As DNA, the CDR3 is TGTGCCAGCAGCTCCCCCAGGGGTGAAAAACTGTTTTTT. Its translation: CASSSPRGEKLFF.

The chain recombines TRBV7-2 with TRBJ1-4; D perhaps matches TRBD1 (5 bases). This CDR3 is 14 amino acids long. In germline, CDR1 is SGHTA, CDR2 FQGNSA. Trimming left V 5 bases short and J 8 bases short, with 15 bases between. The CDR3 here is CASSRWGVEEKLFF. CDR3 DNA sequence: TGTGCCAGCAGCAGATGGGGGGTAGAGGAAAAACTGTTTTTT.